One sample yielded the 10 T cell receptor beta chains listed below, sequenced in a study of T cells after yellow fever vaccination. TCRdb itself ran the 5' RACE reads through MiXCR, one entry per CDR3 protein. The sample carries around 310,000 distinct CDR3 sequences, roughly 3.5% recorded once. The source was PBMCs, collected on the day of the yellow fever booster vaccination. The receptors were sampled from a man between 18 and 29 years old who received the YFV17D yellow fever vaccine.

This clonotype was picked up a small number of times. The J gene is TRBJ2-3, the V gene TRBV20-1; D not resolved. The CDR3 sequence is 13 residues long. The V end was cut by 6 bases, the J end by 0 bases, with 10 bases between. Germline V gene sequence: CDR1 DFQATT, CDR2 SNEGSKA (reference sequence). This CDR3 reads CSATWASTDTQYF. The CDR3 DNA reads as TGCAGTGCCACCTGGGCTAGCACAGATACGCAGTATTTT.

The chain recombines TRBV5-5 with TRBJ1-5; 7 bases match TRBD1. The CDR3 has 14 amino acids. Germline CDR1 is SGHKS and CDR2 is YYEKEE (reference sequence). V lost 5 bases to trimming and J lost 5 bases; unmatched junction nucleotides: 7. CDR3 protein: CASSSGTVYQPQHF. The CDR3 nucleotides are TGTGCCAGCAGTTCCGGGACAGTCTATCAGCCCCAGCATTTT.

This clonotype was seen a handful of times. J is TRBJ1-5 and V is TRBV6-4; no definite D call. This CDR3 is built from 16 residues. Germline V CDR1 and CDR2: MRHNA, SNTAGT. Trimming left V 8 bases short and J 4 bases short, with 21 bases between. The CDR3 region is CASEQRIRSSNQPQHF. The CDR3 bases are TGTGCCAGCGAACAACGGATTAGGTCAAGTAATCAGCCCCAGCATTTT.

This clonotype was seen at least ten times. The chain carries TRBV27 and TRBJ2-2; unclear D gene. V gave up 0 bases and J gave up 4 bases, with 9 bases separating them. The V gene's germline CDR1 is MNHEY and CDR2 SMNVEV (reference sequence). This CDR3 region has 15 residues. The CDR3 region has the DNA TGTGCCAGCAGTTTATCGCATCCTCGCACCGGGGAGCTGTTTTTT. It yields the protein CASSLSHPRTGELFF.

This clonotype has a count of ten or more. J is TRBJ2-7 and V is TRBV7-2, with TRBD2 identical over 9 bases. This CDR3 is 16 amino acids long. Germline V gene data show CDR1 as SGHTA and CDR2 as FQGNSA. The ends lost 4 bases at V and 9 bases at J; junction bases unmatched: 16. The CDR3 DNA sequence: TGTGCCAGCAGCTCGATAGCGGGGGCCAACTTGGCCCCGCAGTACGTC. Protein product: CASSSIAGANLAPQYV.

This clonotype has ten or more counts. The chain employs TRBV7-2 and TRBJ1-5, with D tentatively TRBD1 (5 bases). This CDR3 comprises 14 residues. The V and J ends lost 8 bases and 5 bases respectively, with 16 bases between them. Germline values: CDR1 SGHTA, CDR2 FQGNSA. The CDR3 DNA is TGTGCCAGCGCCCCCCAGGGAACCCATCAGCCCCAGCATTTT. Its translation: CASAPQGTHQPQHF.

This clonotype was picked up many times. The rearrangement joins TRBV5-5 to TRBJ1-2; a possible D gene is TRBD1 (5 bases). V gave up 4 bases and J gave up 4 bases, with 20 bases separating them. Germline lookup yields CDR1 SGHKS and CDR2 YYEKEE (reference sequence). This CDR3 has 16 residues. The CDR3 nucleotides are TGTGCCAGCAGCGTGTGGGGGAGACAGAGGGTCTATGGCTACACCTTC. Its protein is CASSVWGRQRVYGYTF.

This clonotype was seen at least ten times. This rearrangement joins TRBV20-1 to TRBJ1-5, with no clear D. The CDR3 has 12 residues. Trimming removed 1 base at V and 5 bases at J, with 6 bases between. Per the germline V gene, CDR1 is DFQATT and CDR2 is SNEGSKA (reference sequence). CDR3 sequence (DNA): TGCAGTGCTAGAGGGGATTATCAGCCCCAGCATTTT. Its translation: CSARGDYQPQHF.

This clonotype has more than one count but fewer than ten. This chain uses TRBV6-5 with TRBJ2-2; 7 bases align to TRBD1. Per the germline V gene, CDR1 is MNHEY and CDR2 is SVGAGI. Trimming removed 4 bases from V and 9 bases from J; junction bases left unmatched: 14. The CDR3 is made up of 16 amino acids. CDR3 sequence (DNA): TGTGCCAGCAGTTTCCGGGACAGCCAACAGCTCCGGGAGCTGTTTTTT. Translated, it gives CASSFRDSQQLRELFF.

This clonotype showed up many times. The rearrangement links TRBV18 to TRBJ2-5; TRBD2 matches 10 bases. Germline CDR1 KGHSH, CDR2 LQKENI. The CDR3 loop spans 16 amino acids. Trimming removed 0 bases from V and 5 bases from J; junction bases left unmatched: 6. CDR3 nucleotides: TGTGCCAGCTCACCACCTACCGGGACTAGCGTGGAGACCCAGTACTTC. Translating gives CASSPPTGTSVETQYF.